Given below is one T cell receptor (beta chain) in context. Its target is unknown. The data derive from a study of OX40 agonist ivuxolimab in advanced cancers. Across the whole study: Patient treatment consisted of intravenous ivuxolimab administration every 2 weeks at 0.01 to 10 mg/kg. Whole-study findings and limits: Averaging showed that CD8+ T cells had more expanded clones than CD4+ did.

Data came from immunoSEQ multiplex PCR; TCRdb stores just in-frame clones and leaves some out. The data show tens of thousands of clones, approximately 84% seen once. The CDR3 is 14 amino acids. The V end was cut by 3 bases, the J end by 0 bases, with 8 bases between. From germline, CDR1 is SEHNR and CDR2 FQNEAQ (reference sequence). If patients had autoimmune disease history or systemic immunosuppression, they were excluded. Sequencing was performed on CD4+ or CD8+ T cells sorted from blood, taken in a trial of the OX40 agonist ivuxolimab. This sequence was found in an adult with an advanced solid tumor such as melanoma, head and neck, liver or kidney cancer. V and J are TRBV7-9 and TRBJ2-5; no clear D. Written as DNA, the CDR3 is TGTGCCAGCAGCTTTGACCTGTACCAAGAGACCCAGTACTTC. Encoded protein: CASSFDLYQETQYF.